A selection of T cell receptor beta chains follows, all from one sample in a study of blood T cell repertoires in COVID-19. Using immunoSEQ multiplex PCR, the repertoire was profiled, and TCRdb retains in-frame clones only, with some absent. Here the sample spans hundreds of thousands of clones, 86% being singletons. The sequenced sample consisted of PBMCs or T cells enriched from blood (not recorded which). The origin of the receptors is a woman aged 50 to 60 who had recovered from COVID-19. CDR3s leave out the opening cysteine and the closing phenylalanine or tryptophan. A D gene is named only where the DNA matches it firmly. Clone size appears in some rows only: once, few, many, or a class for an expanded clone.

V gene: TRBV28
J gene: TRBJ1-4
D gene: TRBD1
clone size: -
CDR3 protein: ASIESGQRNEKLF

V gene: TRBV28
J gene: TRBJ1-1
D gene: TRBD1
clone size: -
CDR3 protein: ASTPSRLRTGIHSGNTEAF

V gene: TRBV4-3
J gene: TRBJ2-2
D gene: TRBD1
clone size: few
CDR3 protein: ASSQRRDRGRTPGTGELF

V gene: TRBV24-1
J gene: TRBJ2-1
D gene: TRBD2
clone size: -
CDR3 protein: ATSDSGTIYNEQF

V gene: TRBV4-1
J gene: TRBJ2-2
D gene: TRBD2
clone size: -
CDR3 protein: ASSQVGTSGYTGELF

V gene: TRBV7-2
J gene: TRBJ2-1
D gene: -
clone size: -
CDR3 protein: ASRWRGSYNEQF

V gene: TRBV25-1
J gene: TRBJ2-1
D gene: TRBD2
clone size: -
CDR3 protein: ASSLAGANNEQF

V gene: TRBV28
J gene: TRBJ1-2
D gene: TRBD1
clone size: -
CDR3 protein: ASSPPTGLVGGYT

V gene: TRBV6-4
J gene: TRBJ2-1
D gene: TRBD2
clone size: -
CDR3 protein: ASSDVGTSGPREQF

V gene: TRBV5-1
J gene: TRBJ2-5
D gene: TRBD1
clone size: once
CDR3 protein: ASSWGQGRETQY

V gene: TRBV19
J gene: TRBJ2-7
D gene: -
clone size: -
CDR3 protein: ASSIGDNYEQY

V gene: TRBV5-6
J gene: TRBJ1-5
D gene: -
clone size: -
CDR3 protein: ASSLRQAGGNQPQH

V gene: TRBV28
J gene: TRBJ1-4
D gene: -
clone size: -
CDR3 protein: ASGSGGADEKLF

V gene: TRBV7-8
J gene: TRBJ1-5
D gene: TRBD1
clone size: once
CDR3 protein: ASSPGQGSVQPQH

V gene: TRBV2
J gene: TRBJ1-6
D gene: -
clone size: -
CDR3 protein: ASSYSNSPLH

V gene: TRBV28
J gene: TRBJ1-5
D gene: -
clone size: -
CDR3 protein: ASSYTGLLQPQH

V gene: TRBV19
J gene: TRBJ1-4
D gene: TRBD1
clone size: -
CDR3 protein: ASSNDGQGRNEKLF

V gene: TRBV18
J gene: TRBJ1-6
D gene: -
clone size: -
CDR3 protein: ASSPMEGTGVNSPLH

V gene: TRBV12-3/TRBV12-4
J gene: TRBJ1-4
D gene: TRBD1
clone size: -
CDR3 protein: ASSLGQGEKLF

V gene: TRBV30
J gene: TRBJ1-1
D gene: -
clone size: -
CDR3 protein: AWRQDAQGYGEAF

V gene: TRBV19
J gene: TRBJ1-1
D gene: -
clone size: once
CDR3 protein: ATINLGGTEAF

V gene: TRBV18
J gene: TRBJ1-2
D gene: -
clone size: -
CDR3 protein: ASSPADYYGYT

V gene: TRBV11-3
J gene: TRBJ2-6
D gene: -
clone size: -
CDR3 protein: ASSLSRGGANVLT

V gene: TRBV3-1/TRBV3-2
J gene: TRBJ2-5
D gene: TRBD2
clone size: -
CDR3 protein: ASSQIFGSGGRETQY

V gene: TRBV6-5
J gene: TRBJ1-2
D gene: -
clone size: -
CDR3 protein: ASTVQAYNYGYT

V gene: TRBV28
J gene: TRBJ1-6
D gene: TRBD1
clone size: -
CDR3 protein: ATETGGANSPLH

V gene: TRBV6-2/TRBV6-3
J gene: TRBJ2-3
D gene: TRBD2
clone size: -
CDR3 protein: ASSYGTSQYTQY

V gene: TRBV29-1
J gene: TRBJ1-1
D gene: TRBD1
clone size: -
CDR3 protein: SVERGPTEAF

V gene: TRBV6-5
J gene: TRBJ2-7
D gene: -
clone size: -
CDR3 protein: ASSADRNYEQY

V gene: TRBV7-2
J gene: TRBJ2-2
D gene: -
clone size: once
CDR3 protein: ASSLDLVVRAGELF

V gene: TRBV5-1
J gene: TRBJ2-5
D gene: TRBD1
clone size: -
CDR3 protein: ASSLPLGTGGSKETQY

V gene: TRBV3-1/TRBV3-2
J gene: TRBJ2-1
D gene: TRBD2
clone size: -
CDR3 protein: ASSQISGGAIGEQF

V gene: TRBV6-5
J gene: TRBJ1-2
D gene: TRBD1
clone size: -
CDR3 protein: ASRNGQGSYGYT

V gene: TRBV20-1
J gene: TRBJ1-2
D gene: -
clone size: -
CDR3 protein: SANEGDLGYT

V gene: TRBV12-5
J gene: TRBJ2-2
D gene: TRBD1
clone size: -
CDR3 protein: ASAAQGGSGELF

V gene: TRBV19
J gene: TRBJ1-1
D gene: -
clone size: -
CDR3 protein: ASRDTLNTEAF

V gene: TRBV30
J gene: TRBJ1-6
D gene: -
clone size: -
CDR3 protein: AWSTGWASPLH

V gene: TRBV7-2
J gene: TRBJ2-1
D gene: -
clone size: -
CDR3 protein: ASSSSGGPYNEQF

V gene: TRBV7-3
J gene: TRBJ1-1
D gene: -
clone size: -
CDR3 protein: ASGRGSGTEAF

V gene: TRBV7-3
J gene: TRBJ2-1
D gene: -
clone size: -
CDR3 protein: ASSLMGGLTYNEQF

V gene: TRBV4-2
J gene: TRBJ1-5
D gene: -
clone size: -
CDR3 protein: ASSQGWQGNQPQH

V gene: TRBV2
J gene: TRBJ2-1
D gene: TRBD2
clone size: -
CDR3 protein: ASNGLAGGRKGNEQF

V gene: TRBV27
J gene: TRBJ1-1
D gene: TRBD1
clone size: -
CDR3 protein: ASSKLDRVNTEAF

V gene: TRBV5-8
J gene: TRBJ2-5
D gene: -
clone size: many
CDR3 protein: ASSLNRIQGQETQY

V gene: TRBV6-5
J gene: TRBJ1-3
D gene: -
clone size: -
CDR3 protein: ASSLGSSGNTIY

V gene: TRBV4-1
J gene: TRBJ1-5
D gene: -
clone size: few
CDR3 protein: ASSPSGGGNQPQH

V gene: TRBV7-2
J gene: TRBJ2-1
D gene: -
clone size: -
CDR3 protein: ASSLGGGTYNEQF

V gene: TRBV11-2
J gene: TRBJ2-7
D gene: -
clone size: -
CDR3 protein: ASSRTGIYEQY

V gene: TRBV27
J gene: TRBJ2-2
D gene: -
clone size: -
CDR3 protein: ASSFNILSANTGELF

V gene: TRBV5-1
J gene: TRBJ2-5
D gene: -
clone size: once
CDR3 protein: ASSSGSQETQY

V gene: TRBV6-5
J gene: TRBJ1-5
D gene: TRBD1
clone size: -
CDR3 protein: ASRGQGNQPQH

V gene: TRBV14
J gene: TRBJ2-2
D gene: -
clone size: -
CDR3 protein: ASSQGATNTGELF

V gene: TRBV19
J gene: TRBJ1-5
D gene: -
clone size: -
CDR3 protein: ASSIRGFGNQPQH

V gene: TRBV4-1
J gene: TRBJ2-1
D gene: TRBD2
clone size: few
CDR3 protein: ASRGLAGHNEQF

V gene: TRBV25-1
J gene: TRBJ1-5
D gene: -
clone size: -
CDR3 protein: ASSNRDNQPQH